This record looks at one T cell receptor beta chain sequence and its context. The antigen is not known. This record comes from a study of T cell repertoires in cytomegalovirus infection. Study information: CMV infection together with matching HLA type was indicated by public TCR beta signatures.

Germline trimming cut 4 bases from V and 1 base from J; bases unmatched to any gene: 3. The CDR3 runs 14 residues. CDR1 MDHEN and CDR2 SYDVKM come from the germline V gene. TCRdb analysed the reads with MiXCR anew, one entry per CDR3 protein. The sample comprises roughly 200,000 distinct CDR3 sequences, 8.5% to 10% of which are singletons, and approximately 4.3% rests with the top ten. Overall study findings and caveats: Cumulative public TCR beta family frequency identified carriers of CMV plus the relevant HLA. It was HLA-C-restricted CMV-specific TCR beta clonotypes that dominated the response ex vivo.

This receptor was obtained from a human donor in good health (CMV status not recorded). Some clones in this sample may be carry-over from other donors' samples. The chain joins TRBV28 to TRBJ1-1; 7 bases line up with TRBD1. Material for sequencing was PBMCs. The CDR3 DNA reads TGTGCCAGCAGTTCGGGACAGTCGAACACTGAAGCTTTCTTT. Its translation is CASSSGQSNTEAFF.